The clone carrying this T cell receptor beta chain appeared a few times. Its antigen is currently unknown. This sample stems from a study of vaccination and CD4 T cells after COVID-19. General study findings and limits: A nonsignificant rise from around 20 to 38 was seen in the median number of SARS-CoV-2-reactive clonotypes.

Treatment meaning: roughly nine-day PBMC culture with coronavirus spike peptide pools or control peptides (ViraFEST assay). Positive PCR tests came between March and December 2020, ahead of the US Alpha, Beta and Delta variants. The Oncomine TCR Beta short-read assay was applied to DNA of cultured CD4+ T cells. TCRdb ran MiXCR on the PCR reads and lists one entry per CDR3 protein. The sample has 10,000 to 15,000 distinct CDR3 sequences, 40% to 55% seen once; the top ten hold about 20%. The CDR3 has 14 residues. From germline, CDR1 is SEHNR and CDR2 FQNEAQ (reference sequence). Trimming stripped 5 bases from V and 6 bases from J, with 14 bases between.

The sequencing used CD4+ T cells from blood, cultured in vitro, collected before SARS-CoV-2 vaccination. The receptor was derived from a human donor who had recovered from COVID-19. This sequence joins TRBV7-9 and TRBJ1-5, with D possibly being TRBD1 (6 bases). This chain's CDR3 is CASSQQGMGQPQHF. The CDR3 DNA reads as TGTGCCAGCAGCCAACAGGGTATGGGTCAGCCCCAGCATTTT.